The clone carrying this TCR beta chain was seen more than once but under ten times. Its target is not known. Both 60 Vbeta primers and 13 Jbeta primers went into the PCR. The repertoire was sequenced with immunoSEQ multiplex PCR; TCRdb's copy has only in-frame clones and lacks some. Here the sample spans some 200,000 clones, roughly 8.7% being singletons. Donors consisted of healthy bone marrow donors. Germline CDR1 SNHLY, CDR2 FYNNEI. Trimming cost V 1 base and J 1 base; bases outside gene matches: 8. The CDR3 spans 18 residues. The sample originates from a study of cytomegalovirus exposure and HLA in healthy donors. Notes on the study in general: Most of the TCR beta V segments (in an earlier analysis) were productive either about 87% or about 30% of the time. Most subjects' HLA-A and HLA-B alleles were reportedly predicted from TCR beta sequences. Serostatus for CMV was the only available immune exposure information.

J is TRBJ2-2 and V is TRBV2; 8 nucleotides match TRBD1. The receptor was derived from a woman in her 30s in good health and CMV-seropositive. Sequencing was done on a sample of PBMCs. CDR3 sequence: CASSEERTGPLNTGELFF. The CDR3 DNA sequence: TGTGCCAGCAGTGAAGAAAGGACAGGGCCCTTGAACACCGGGGAGCTGTTTTTT.